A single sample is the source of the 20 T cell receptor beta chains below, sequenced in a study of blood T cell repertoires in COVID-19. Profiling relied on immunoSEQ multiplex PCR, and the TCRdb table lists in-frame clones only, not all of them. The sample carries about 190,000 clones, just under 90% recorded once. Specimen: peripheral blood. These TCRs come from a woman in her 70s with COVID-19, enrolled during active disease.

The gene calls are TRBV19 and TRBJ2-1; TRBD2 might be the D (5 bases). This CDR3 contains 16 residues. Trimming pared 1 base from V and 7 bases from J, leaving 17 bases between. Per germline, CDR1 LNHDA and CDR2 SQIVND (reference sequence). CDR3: CASSIAVRSSGNEQFF. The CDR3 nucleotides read TGTGCCAGTAGTATAGCGGTGCGGTCCTCGGGGAATGAGCAGTTCTTC. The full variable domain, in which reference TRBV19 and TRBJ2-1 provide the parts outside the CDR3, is DGGITQSPKYLFRKEGQNVTLSCEQNLNHDAMYWYRQDPGQGLRLIYYSQIVNDFQKGDIAEGYSVSREKKESFPLTVTSAQKNPTAFYLCASSIAVRSSGNEQFFGPGTRLTVL.

The CDR3 here is CASSGTGLSSNQPQHF. The DNA of the CDR3 is TGTGCCAGCAGCGGAACAGGGCTCTCGAGCAATCAGCCCCAGCATTTT. This sequence joins TRBV5-5 and TRBJ1-5; perhaps TRBD1 as D (6 bases). The CDR3 is made up of 16 amino acids. Trimming shortened V by 4 bases and J by 1 base, and 15 bases separated the two germline ends. Germline values: CDR1 SGHKS, CDR2 YYEKEE (reference sequence). Complete variable domain (other parts from reference TRBV5-5 and TRBJ1-5): DAGVTQSPTHLIKTRGQQVTLRCSPISGHKSVSWYQQVLGQGPQFIFQYYEKEERGRGNFPDRFSARQFPNYSSELNVNALLLGDSALYLCASSGTGLSSNQPQHFGDGTRLSIL.

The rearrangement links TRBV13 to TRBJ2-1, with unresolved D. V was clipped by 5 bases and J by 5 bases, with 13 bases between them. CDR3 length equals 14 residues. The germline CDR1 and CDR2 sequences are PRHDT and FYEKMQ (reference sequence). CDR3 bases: TGTGCCAGCAGCAGTTCGGAGACCAACAATGAGCAGTTCTTC. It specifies CASSSSETNNEQFF. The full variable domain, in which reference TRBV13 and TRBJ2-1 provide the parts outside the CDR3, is AAGVIQSPRHLIKEKRETATLKCYPIPRHDTVYWYQQGPGQDPQFLISFYEKMQSDKGSIPDRFSAQQFSDYHSELNMSSLELGDSALYFCASSSSETNNEQFFGPGTRLTVL.

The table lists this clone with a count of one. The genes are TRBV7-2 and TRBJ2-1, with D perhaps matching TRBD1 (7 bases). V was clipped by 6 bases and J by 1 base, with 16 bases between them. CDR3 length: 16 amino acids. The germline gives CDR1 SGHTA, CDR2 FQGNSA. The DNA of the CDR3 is TGTGCCAGCAGTAGGGGGCCGGGAGCATCCTACAATGAGCAGTTCTTC. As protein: CASSRGPGASYNEQFF.

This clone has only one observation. CDR3: CASSVPLAGGADTQYF. CDR3 DNA sequence: TGTGCCAGCAGCGTTCCACTAGCGGGAGGGGCAGATACGCAGTATTTT. The genes are TRBV9 and TRBJ2-3, with 13 bases that match TRBD2. CDR1 SGDLS and CDR2 YYNGEE come from the germline V gene. This CDR3 is built from 16 residues. The V and J ends lost 2 bases and 4 bases, in that order; junction bases with no gene match: 4.

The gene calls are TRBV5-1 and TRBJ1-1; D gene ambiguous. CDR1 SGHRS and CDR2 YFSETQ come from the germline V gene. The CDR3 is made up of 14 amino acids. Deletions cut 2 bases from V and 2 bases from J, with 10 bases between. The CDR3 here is CASSFASFNTEAFF. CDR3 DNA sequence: TGCGCCAGCAGCTTCGCGAGCTTCAACACTGAAGCTTTCTTT.

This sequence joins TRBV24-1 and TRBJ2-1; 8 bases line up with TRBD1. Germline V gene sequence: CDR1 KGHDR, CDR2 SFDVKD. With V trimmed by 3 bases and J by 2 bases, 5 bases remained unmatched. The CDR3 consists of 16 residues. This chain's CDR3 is CATSDGQGGPYNEQFF. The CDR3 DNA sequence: TGTGCCACCAGTGATGGACAGGGCGGCCCCTACAATGAGCAGTTCTTC.

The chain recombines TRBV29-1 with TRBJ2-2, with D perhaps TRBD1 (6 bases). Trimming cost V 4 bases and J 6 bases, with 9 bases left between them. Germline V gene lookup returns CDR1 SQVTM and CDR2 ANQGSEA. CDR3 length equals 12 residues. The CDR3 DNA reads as TGCAGCGTTGTTAAGGGGGCCGGGGAGCTGTTTTTT. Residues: CSVVKGAGELFF.

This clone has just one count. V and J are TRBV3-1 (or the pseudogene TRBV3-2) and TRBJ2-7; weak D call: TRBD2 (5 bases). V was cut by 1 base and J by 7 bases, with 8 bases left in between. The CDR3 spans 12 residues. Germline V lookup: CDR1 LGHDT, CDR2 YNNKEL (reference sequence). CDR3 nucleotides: TGTGCCAGCAGCCAAGGCCCGGGGGAGCAGTACTTC. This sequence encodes CASSQGPGEQYF.

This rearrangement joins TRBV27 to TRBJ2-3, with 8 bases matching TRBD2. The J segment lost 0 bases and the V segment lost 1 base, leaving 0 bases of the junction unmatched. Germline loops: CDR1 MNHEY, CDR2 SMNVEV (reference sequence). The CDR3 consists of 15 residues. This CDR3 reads CASSLLAGSTDTQYF. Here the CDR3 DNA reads TGTGCCAGCAGTTTATTAGCGGGAAGCACAGATACGCAGTATTTT.

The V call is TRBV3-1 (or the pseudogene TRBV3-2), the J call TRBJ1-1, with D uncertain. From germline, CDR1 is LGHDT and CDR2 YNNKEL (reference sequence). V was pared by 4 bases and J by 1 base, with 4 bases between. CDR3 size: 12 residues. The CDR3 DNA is TGTGCCAGCAGCCCCGGGAACACTGAAGCTTTCTTT. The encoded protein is CASSPGNTEAFF.

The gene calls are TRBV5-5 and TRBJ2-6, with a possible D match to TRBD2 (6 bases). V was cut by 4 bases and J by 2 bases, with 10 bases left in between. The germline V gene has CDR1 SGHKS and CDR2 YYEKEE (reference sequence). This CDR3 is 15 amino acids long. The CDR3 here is CASSLGGAGANVLTF. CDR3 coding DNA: TGTGCCAGCAGCCTGGGGGGAGCTGGGGCCAACGTCCTGACTTTC. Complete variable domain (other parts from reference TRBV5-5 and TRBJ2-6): DAGVTQSPTHLIKTRGQQVTLRCSPISGHKSVSWYQQVLGQGPQFIFQYYEKEERGRGNFPDRFSARQFPNYSSELNVNALLLGDSALYLCASSLGGAGANVLTFGAGSRLTVL.

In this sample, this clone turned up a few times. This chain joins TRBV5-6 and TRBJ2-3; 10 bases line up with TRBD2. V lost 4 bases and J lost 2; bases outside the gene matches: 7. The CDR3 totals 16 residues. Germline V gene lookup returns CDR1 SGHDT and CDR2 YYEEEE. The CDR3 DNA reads TGTGCCAGCAGCCATTATAGCGGGAGGATCACAGATACGCAGTATTTT. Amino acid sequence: CASSHYSGRITDTQYF.

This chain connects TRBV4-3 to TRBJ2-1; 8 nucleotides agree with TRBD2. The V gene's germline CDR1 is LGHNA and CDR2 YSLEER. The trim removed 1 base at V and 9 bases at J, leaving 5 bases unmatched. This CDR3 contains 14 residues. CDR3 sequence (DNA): TGCGCCAGCAGCCAAGCTAGCGGGTGGCCTGAGCAGTTCTTC. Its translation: CASSQASGWPEQFF.

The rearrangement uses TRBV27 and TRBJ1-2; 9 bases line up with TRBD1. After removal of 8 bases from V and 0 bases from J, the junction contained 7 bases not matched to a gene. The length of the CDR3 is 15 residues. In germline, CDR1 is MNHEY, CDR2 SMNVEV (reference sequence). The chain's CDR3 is CASGGTGRTNYGYTF. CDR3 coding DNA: TGTGCCAGCGGGGGGACAGGGCGGACTAACTATGGCTACACCTTC.

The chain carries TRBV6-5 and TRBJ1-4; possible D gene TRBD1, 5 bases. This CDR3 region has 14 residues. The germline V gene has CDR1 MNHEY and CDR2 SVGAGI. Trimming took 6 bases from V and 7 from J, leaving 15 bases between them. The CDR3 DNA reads TGTGCCAGCAGGGCGGCGGGGGGTGGTGAAAAACTGTTTTTT. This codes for CASRAAGGGEKLFF.

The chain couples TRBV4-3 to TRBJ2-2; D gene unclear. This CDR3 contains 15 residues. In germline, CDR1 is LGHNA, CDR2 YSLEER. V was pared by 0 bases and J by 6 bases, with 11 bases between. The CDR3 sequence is CASSQDPRTPGELFF. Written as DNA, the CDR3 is TGCGCCAGCAGCCAAGATCCCAGAACCCCCGGGGAGCTGTTTTTT.

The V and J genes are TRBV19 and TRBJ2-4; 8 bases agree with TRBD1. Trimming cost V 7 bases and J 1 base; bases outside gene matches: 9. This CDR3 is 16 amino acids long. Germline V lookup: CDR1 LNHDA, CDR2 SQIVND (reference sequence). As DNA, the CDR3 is TGTGCCAGTAACCCAGGGGGCCGTTTTGCCAAAAACATTCAGTACTTC. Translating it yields CASNPGGRFAKNIQYF. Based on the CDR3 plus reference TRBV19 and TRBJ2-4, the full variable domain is DGGITQSPKYLFRKEGQNVTLSCEQNLNHDAMYWYRQDPGQGLRLIYYSQIVNDFQKGDIAEGYSVSREKKESFPLTVTSAQKNPTAFYLCASNPGGRFAKNIQYFGAGTRLSVL.

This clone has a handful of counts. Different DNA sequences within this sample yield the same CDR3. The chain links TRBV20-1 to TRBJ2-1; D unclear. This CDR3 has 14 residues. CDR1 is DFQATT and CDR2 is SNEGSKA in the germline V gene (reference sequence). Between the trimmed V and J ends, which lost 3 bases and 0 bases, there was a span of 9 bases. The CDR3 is CSASSRYSYNEQFF. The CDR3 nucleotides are TGCAGTGCTAGTTCGCGGTACTCCTACAATGAGCAGTTCTTC.

CDR3 sequence (DNA): TGTGCCAGCAGCCCAGGGCGGCGGCCGCCGAACTTAACTAATGAAAAACTGTTTTTT. Protein: CASSPGRRPPNLTNEKLFF. J is TRBJ1-4 and V is TRBV27, with D possibly matching TRBD1 (5 bases). CDR3 length: 19 residues. The ends were cut back, 6 bases at V and 1 base at J, with 24 bases in the middle. The germline CDR1 and CDR2 sequences are MNHEY and SMNVEV (reference sequence).